Listed below are T cell receptor beta chains from one sample, sequenced in a study of T cell repertoires in cytomegalovirus infection. TCRdb re-derived calls from the reads in MiXCR, one entry per CDR3 protein. The sample includes some 350,000 distinct CDR3 sequences, about 32% of them seen just once. No antigens are known for them. The sequenced sample was cultured PBMCs, obtained from culture after CMV antigen stimulation. These receptor sequences come from a human donor in good health (CMV status not recorded). Some clones in this sample may be carry-over from other donors' samples. The conserved cysteine and the conserved F or W are not part of the CDR3 here. The order of the fields is V gene, J gene, CDR3 protein.

V gene: TRBV19
J gene: TRBJ2-5
CDR3 protein: ASSMIGLAGVETQY

V gene: TRBV7-8
J gene: TRBJ2-5
CDR3 protein: ASSLGLAVQTQY

V gene: TRBV6-2/TRBV6-3
J gene: TRBJ1-6
CDR3 protein: ASSSANSVRNSPLH

V gene: TRBV6-6
J gene: TRBJ1-2
CDR3 protein: ASSGDGLGWYGYT

V gene: TRBV7-3
J gene: TRBJ2-3
CDR3 protein: ASSFQAGMEYSTDTQY

V gene: TRBV12-3/TRBV12-4
J gene: TRBJ2-2
CDR3 protein: ASSEAEPTWGELF

V gene: TRBV28
J gene: TRBJ2-3
CDR3 protein: ASSYGTGQGTDTQY

V gene: TRBV6-2/TRBV6-3
J gene: TRBJ2-4
CDR3 protein: ASSLADLGLAKNIQY

V gene: TRBV7-6
J gene: TRBJ2-2
CDR3 protein: ASSFRANTGELF

V gene: TRBV7-2
J gene: TRBJ2-2
CDR3 protein: ASSLAYGRIDGELF

V gene: TRBV28
J gene: TRBJ2-3
CDR3 protein: ASSWEREWSDTQY

V gene: TRBV4-3
J gene: TRBJ1-1
CDR3 protein: ASSQVVGSIAEAF

V gene: TRBV7-2
J gene: TRBJ1-6
CDR3 protein: TSRPLAGANSPLH

V gene: TRBV24-1
J gene: TRBJ1-2
CDR3 protein: ATSTSGSYGYT

V gene: TRBV4-3
J gene: TRBJ2-2
CDR3 protein: ASSQDFALAGFTGELF

V gene: TRBV24-1
J gene: TRBJ2-3
CDR3 protein: ATASGSTDTQY

V gene: TRBV7-2
J gene: TRBJ2-7
CDR3 protein: ASSFIAGGRYEQY

V gene: TRBV7-8
J gene: TRBJ2-1
CDR3 protein: ASSLDLGLAGGYNEQF

V gene: TRBV7-2
J gene: TRBJ2-3
CDR3 protein: ASSQLAKSDTQY

V gene: TRBV7-2
J gene: TRBJ1-5
CDR3 protein: ASSLSWRDQPQH

V gene: TRBV6-2/TRBV6-3
J gene: TRBJ2-2
CDR3 protein: ASSQTATLASGDTGELF

V gene: TRBV12-3/TRBV12-4
J gene: TRBJ2-3
CDR3 protein: ASSSVRGGTGTQY

V gene: TRBV7-9
J gene: TRBJ2-7
CDR3 protein: ASSFVGRMEQY

V gene: TRBV18
J gene: TRBJ1-1
CDR3 protein: ASSPPYMNTEAF

V gene: TRBV5-4
J gene: TRBJ2-5
CDR3 protein: ASSYTGPPGQAQY

V gene: TRBV28
J gene: TRBJ2-7
CDR3 protein: ASMGQVPHEQY

V gene: TRBV7-2
J gene: TRBJ2-1
CDR3 protein: ASSQSHEQF

V gene: TRBV6-5
J gene: TRBJ2-5
CDR3 protein: ASSYSTSEAAEETQY

V gene: TRBV6-6
J gene: TRBJ1-5
CDR3 protein: ASTKAGSSDQPQH

V gene: TRBV12-3/TRBV12-4
J gene: TRBJ2-2
CDR3 protein: ASSLSGRANTGELF

V gene: TRBV7-6
J gene: TRBJ1-1
CDR3 protein: ASSTYQGNTEAF

V gene: TRBV10-3
J gene: TRBJ2-1
CDR3 protein: AISSLASGVGKVRNEQF

V gene: TRBV7-2
J gene: TRBJ2-2
CDR3 protein: ASSLVNGRARTGELF

V gene: TRBV5-6
J gene: TRBJ1-3
CDR3 protein: ASSRPLDSGNTIY

V gene: TRBV11-1
J gene: TRBJ2-2
CDR3 protein: ASSLVGTDGPGELF

V gene: TRBV7-2
J gene: TRBJ2-5
CDR3 protein: ASSPAGGRQTQY

V gene: TRBV28
J gene: TRBJ2-1
CDR3 protein: ASEAGVGRNEQF

V gene: TRBV10-3
J gene: TRBJ2-1
CDR3 protein: ASWDGNEQF

V gene: TRBV7-2
J gene: TRBJ1-6
CDR3 protein: ASSIDRPALHYNSPLH

V gene: TRBV29-1
J gene: TRBJ1-1
CDR3 protein: SVGDGRNTEAF